One T cell receptor (beta chain) is described in this entry. Clones were read by immunoSEQ multiplex PCR, and TCRdb kept only the in-frame ones, dropping some. The sample lists 440,000 or so clones; less than 95% were seen once. The data originate from a study of Ad26.COV2.S vaccination and SARS-CoV-2 variants. J gave up 4 bases and V 0 bases, and 3 bases lay outside the gene matches. CDR3 length equals 15 residues. Germline V gene sequence: CDR1 SGHDT, CDR2 YYEEEE. As to treatment: over 15 received Ad26.COV2.S at low or high dose, single or two shots; roughly 5 received placebo; per-sample allocation not given. After the first vaccine or placebo injection, samples were drawn on day 63.

The starting material was peripheral blood, obtained in a trial of Ad26.COV2.S vaccine versus placebo. This sequence joins TRBV5-6 and TRBJ2-1, with 8 bases that match TRBD2. The sequence was collected from a person aged 18-60 years who received the Ad26.COV2.S COVID-19 vaccine or a placebo. The CDR3 DNA is TGTGCCAGCAGCTTGGGGACTAGCATTTACAATGAGCAGTTCTTC. Amino acids: CASSLGTSIYNEQFF.